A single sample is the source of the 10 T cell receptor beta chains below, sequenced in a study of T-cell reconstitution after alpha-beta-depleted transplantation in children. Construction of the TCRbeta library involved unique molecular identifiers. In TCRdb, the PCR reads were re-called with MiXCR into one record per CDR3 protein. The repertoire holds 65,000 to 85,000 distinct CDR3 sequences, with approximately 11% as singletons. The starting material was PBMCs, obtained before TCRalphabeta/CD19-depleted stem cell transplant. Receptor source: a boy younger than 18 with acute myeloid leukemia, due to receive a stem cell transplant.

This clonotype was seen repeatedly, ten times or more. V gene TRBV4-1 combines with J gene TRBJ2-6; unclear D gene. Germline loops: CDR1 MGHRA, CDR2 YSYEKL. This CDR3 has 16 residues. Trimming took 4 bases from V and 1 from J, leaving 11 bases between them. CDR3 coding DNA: TGCGCCAGCAGCCTAGGCAGCGAATCTGGGGCCAACGTCCTGACTTTC. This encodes CASSLGSESGANVLTF.

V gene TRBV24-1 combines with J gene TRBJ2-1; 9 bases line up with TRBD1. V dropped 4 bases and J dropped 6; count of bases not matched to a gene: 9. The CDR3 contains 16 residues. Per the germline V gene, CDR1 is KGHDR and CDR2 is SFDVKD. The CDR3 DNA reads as TGTGCCACCAGTGAACCAAGGACAGGGGAGGGCAATGAGCAGTTCTTC. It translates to CATSEPRTGEGNEQFF.

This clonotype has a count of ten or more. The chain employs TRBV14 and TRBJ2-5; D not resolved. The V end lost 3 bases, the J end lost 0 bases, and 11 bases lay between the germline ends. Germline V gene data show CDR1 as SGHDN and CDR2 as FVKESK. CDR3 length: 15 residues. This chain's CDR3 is CASSQGKNYQETQYF. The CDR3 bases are TGTGCCAGCAGCCAGGGCAAGAACTACCAAGAGACCCAGTACTTC.

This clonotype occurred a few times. CDR3 DNA sequence: TGCAGTGCTTCGGCTCGACTAGCGGGAGTTTCAAATGAGCAGTTCTTC. It codes for CSASARLAGVSNEQFF. The chain joins TRBV20-1 to TRBJ2-1; 12 nucleotides match TRBD2. Germline-derived CDR1 and CDR2 are DFQATT and SNEGSKA (reference sequence). The CDR3 is made up of 16 amino acids. With V trimmed by 5 bases and J by 7 bases, 12 bases remained unmatched.

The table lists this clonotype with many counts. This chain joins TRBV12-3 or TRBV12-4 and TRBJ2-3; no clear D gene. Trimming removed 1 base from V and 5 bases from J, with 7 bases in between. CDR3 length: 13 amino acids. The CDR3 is CASSLGSRDTQYF. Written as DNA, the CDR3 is TGTGCCAGCAGTTTAGGATCTCGAGATACGCAGTATTTT.

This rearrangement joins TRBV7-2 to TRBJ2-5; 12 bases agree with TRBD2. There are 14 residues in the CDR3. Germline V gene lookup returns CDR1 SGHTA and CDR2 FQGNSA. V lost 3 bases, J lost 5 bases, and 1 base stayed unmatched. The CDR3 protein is CASSFTSGGETQYF. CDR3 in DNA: TGTGCCAGCAGCTTCACTAGCGGGGGGGAGACCCAGTACTTC.

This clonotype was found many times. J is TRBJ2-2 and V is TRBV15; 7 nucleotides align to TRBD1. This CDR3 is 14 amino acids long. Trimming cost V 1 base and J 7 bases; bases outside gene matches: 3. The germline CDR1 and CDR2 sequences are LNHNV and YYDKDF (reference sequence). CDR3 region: CATSRVRGNGELFF. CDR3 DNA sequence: TGTGCCACCAGCAGAGTCAGGGGGAACGGGGAGCTGTTTTTT.

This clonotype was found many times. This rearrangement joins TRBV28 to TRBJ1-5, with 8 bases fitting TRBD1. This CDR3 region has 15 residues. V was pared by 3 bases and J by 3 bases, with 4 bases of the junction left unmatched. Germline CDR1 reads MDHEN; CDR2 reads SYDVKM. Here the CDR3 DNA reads TGTGCCAGCAGTTTTCCGGACAGGGACAATCAGCCCCAGCATTTT. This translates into CASSFPDRDNQPQHF.

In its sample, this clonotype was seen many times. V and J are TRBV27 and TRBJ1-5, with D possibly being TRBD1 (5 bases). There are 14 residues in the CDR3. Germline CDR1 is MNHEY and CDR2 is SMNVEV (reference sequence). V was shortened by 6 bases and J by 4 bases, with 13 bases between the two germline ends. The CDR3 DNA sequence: TGTGCCAGCAGAACCGGGACGGTTAATCAGCCCCAGCATTTT. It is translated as CASRTGTVNQPQHF.

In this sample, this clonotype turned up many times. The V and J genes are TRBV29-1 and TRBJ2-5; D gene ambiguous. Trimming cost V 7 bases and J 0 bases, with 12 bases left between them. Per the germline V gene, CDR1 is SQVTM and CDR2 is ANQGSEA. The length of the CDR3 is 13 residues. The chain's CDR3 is CSALKGYQETQYF. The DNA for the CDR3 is TGCAGCGCCTTAAAAGGGTACCAAGAGACCCAGTACTTC.